These 16 T cell receptor beta chains were sequenced from one sample in a study of blood T cell repertoires in COVID-19. Clones were sequenced by immunoSEQ multiplex PCR, and TCRdb holds only the in-frame ones, with some missing. The repertoire consists of roughly 280,000 clones, with approximately 91% occurring once and the leading ten covering about 11%. The sample was peripheral blood. Receptors originate from a young woman with COVID-19, enrolled during active disease.

Only one count was recorded for this clone. The chain links TRBV3-1 (or the pseudogene TRBV3-2) to TRBJ1-4, with 7 bases aligning to TRBD1. The length of the CDR3 is 17 residues. Per the germline V gene, CDR1 is LGHDT and CDR2 is YNNKEL (reference sequence). J gave up 2 bases and V 0 bases, and 6 bases lay outside the gene matches. Written as DNA, the CDR3 is TGTGCCAGCAGCCAAGATTGGACAGGTGGGACTAATGAAAAACTGTTTTTT. Amino acids: CASSQDWTGGTNEKLFF.

The CDR3 protein is CASSSGSSETQYF. Here the CDR3 DNA reads TGTGCCAGCAGCTCAGGGTCCTCAGAGACCCAGTACTTC. V and J are TRBV7-2 and TRBJ2-5, with a tentative D call TRBD1 (5 bases). The CDR3 is 13 amino acids. The germline V gene encodes CDR1 SGHTA and CDR2 FQGNSA. The V and J ends lost 4 bases and 4 bases respectively, with 10 bases between them.

This clone turned up a few times. The V call is TRBV24-1, the J call TRBJ1-2; possibly TRBD1 for D (6 bases). The germline V gene has CDR1 KGHDR and CDR2 SFDVKD. Trimming removed 4 bases from V and 4 bases from J, with 6 bases in between. The CDR3 consists of 12 residues. CDR3 DNA sequence: TGTGCCACCAGTGAACAGGGCTATGGCTACACCTTC. It encodes CATSEQGYGYTF.

The rearrangement joins TRBV24-1 to TRBJ2-3; no reliable D call. Per germline, CDR1 KGHDR and CDR2 SFDVKD. CDR3 size: 13 residues. The V and J ends lost 7 bases and 5 bases respectively, with 12 bases between them. The CDR3 DNA reads TGTGCCACCAGATCAAACAACCGAGATACGCAGTATTTT. Its translation: CATRSNNRDTQYF.

This chain uses TRBV4-1 with TRBJ1-5; no definite D call. This CDR3 region has 15 residues. The germline V gene encodes CDR1 MGHRA and CDR2 YSYEKL. The germline V and J ends were trimmed by 2 bases and 2 bases, with 10 bases remaining between them. In DNA form, the CDR3 reads TGCGCCAGCAGCCAACTCGGACTTGGCAATCAGCCCCAGCATTTT. It translates to CASSQLGLGNQPQHF.

This chain uses TRBV23-1 with TRBJ1-2; tentative D call: TRBD1 (5 bases). TRBV23-1 is designated an ORF whose function remains uncertain. The V and J ends lost 10 bases and 3 bases respectively, with 9 bases between them. This CDR3 comprises 11 residues. The CDR3 bases are TGCGCCAACGGGGGAGACTATGGCTACACCTTC. Translating it yields CANGGDYGYTF.

The chain joins TRBV5-6 to TRBJ1-6; 9 bases agree with TRBD1. The CDR3 has 16 amino acids. The V segment lost 4 bases and the J segment 7 bases; nucleotides outside the gene matches: 9. CDR1 SGHDT and CDR2 YYEEEE come from the germline V gene. This chain's CDR3 is CASSTDRGSWNSPLHF. The CDR3 DNA reads as TGTGCCAGCAGCACGGACAGGGGTTCGTGGAATTCACCCCTCCACTTT.

This clone occurred once. This rearrangement joins TRBV7-9 to TRBJ2-1, with 11 bases fitting TRBD2. The CDR3 is 17 residues long. The junction had 3 bases not matched to a gene; V was cut back by 2 bases and J by 0 bases. Germline CDR1 and CDR2: SEHNR and FQNEAQ (reference sequence). CDR3 protein: CASSLRLAGFSYNEQFF. In DNA, the CDR3 is TGTGCCAGCAGCTTAAGACTAGCGGGATTCTCCTACAATGAGCAGTTCTTC.

The J gene is TRBJ2-7, the V gene TRBV30; no reliable D call. CDR3 length: 13 residues. Per germline, CDR1 GTSNPN and CDR2 SVGIG (reference sequence). V was clipped by 2 bases and J by 2 bases, with 10 bases between them. CDR3 coding DNA: TGTGCCTGGAGTTCGAGTATTCCCTACGAGCAGTACTTC. This translates into CAWSSSIPYEQYF.

This clone was observed a handful of times. The chain recombines TRBV6-2 or TRBV6-3 with TRBJ2-1, with 10 positions matching TRBD2. Germline assignment: CDR1 MNHEY and CDR2 SVGEGT. After removal of 2 bases from V and 7 bases from J, the junction contained 11 bases not matched to a gene. CDR3 length: 17 amino acids. The CDR3 DNA is TGTGCCAGCAGTTACAGGCTAGCGGGAGTCACGGGGAATGAGCAGTTCTTC. Its protein is CASSYRLAGVTGNEQFF.

The rearrangement joins TRBV2 to TRBJ2-5; TRBD1 matches 9 bases. The CDR3 has 14 amino acids. V shed 8 bases and J 5 bases; nucleotides not matched to a gene: 9. Germline assignment: CDR1 SNHLY and CDR2 FYNNEI. CDR3 amino acids: CASRRDRVPETQYF. The CDR3 region has the DNA TGTGCCAGCCGCCGGGACAGGGTCCCTGAGACCCAGTACTTC.

This clone occurred a few times. The chain's CDR3 is CASSQGGQGGRELFF. CDR3 bases: TGTGCCAGCAGCCAAGGGGGACAGGGGGGCCGGGAGCTGTTTTTT. This chain connects TRBV3-1 (or the pseudogene TRBV3-2) to TRBJ2-2; 11 bases are a match to TRBD1. This CDR3 comprises 15 residues. The ends lost 1 base at V and 9 bases at J; junction bases unmatched: 4. CDR1 and CDR2 from the germline V gene are LGHDT and YNNKEL (reference sequence).

The V gene is TRBV15, the J gene TRBJ2-3; D perhaps matches TRBD1 (5 bases). This CDR3 spans 14 amino acids. Trimming shortened V by 1 base and J by 7 bases, and 12 bases separated the two germline ends. Germline V gene sequence: CDR1 LNHNV, CDR2 YYDKDF (reference sequence). Here the CDR3 reads CATSRATQGNTQYF. The CDR3 DNA follows: TGTGCCACCAGCAGAGCAACCCAGGGAAATACGCAGTATTTT.

The chain combines TRBV4-3 with TRBJ2-3, with unresolved D. The CDR3 is 16 amino acids. Trimming pared 0 bases from V and 7 bases from J, leaving 17 bases between. Germline lookup yields CDR1 LGHNA and CDR2 YSLEER. The CDR3 nucleotides are TGCGCCAGCAGCCAAGAACCGCGCTTGGTCATAAATACGCAGTATTTT. Its translation: CASSQEPRLVINTQYF.

This chain uses TRBV30 with TRBJ1-2; 7 bases align to TRBD1. The junction had 3 bases not matched to a gene; V was cut back by 5 bases and J by 3 bases. The CDR3 contains 12 residues. In germline, CDR1 is GTSNPN, CDR2 SVGIG (reference sequence). The CDR3 region is CAWYTGDYGYTF. CDR3 bases: TGTGCCTGGTATACAGGGGACTATGGCTACACCTTC. Complete variable domain (other parts from reference TRBV30 and TRBJ1-2): SQTIHQWPATLVQPVGSPLSLECTVEGTSNPNLYWYRQAAGRGLQLLFYSVGIGQISSEVPQNLSASRPQDRQFILSSKKLLLSDSGFYLCAWYTGDYGYTFGSGTRLTVV.

The chain joins TRBV27 to TRBJ2-7; 10 positions agree with TRBD2. The V and J ends lost 6 bases and 4 bases, in that order; junction bases with no gene match: 6. The CDR3 covers 14 residues. Germline CDR1 and CDR2: MNHEY and SMNVEV (reference sequence). The CDR3 DNA is TGTGCCAGCAGGCCCCTAGCGGGAGAGTACGAGCAGTACTTC. It yields the protein CASRPLAGEYEQYF.